This T cell receptor beta chain comes out of a study of T cells in Graves' hyperthyroidism and ophthalmopathy. Exclusion of patients followed from uncontrolled infection, other autoimmune disease, pregnancy or lactation. The diagnoses drew upon clinical symptoms, serum thyroxine and TRAb, thyroid ultrasound and orbital computed tomography. Notes on the study in general: In the blood, most expanded thyroid clonotypes above 0.001 appeared as well.

This clonotype was seen more than once but under ten times. The antigen is not known. Researchers took RNA transcripts and amplified the TCR beta CDR3 regions from them. Researchers ran a first-round RT-PCR on the TCR CDR3 using the HTBI primer set. Via MiXCR, TCRdb re-called the multiplex PCR reads, giving one row per CDR3 protein. This sample has about 700,000 distinct CDR3 sequences; 45% occur once, and the top ten carry approximately 6.8%. This CDR3 is 15 amino acids long. CDR1 is MNHNY and CDR2 is SVGAGI in the germline V gene (reference sequence). V was pared by 1 base and J by 2 bases, with 11 bases between.

The sample taken for sequencing was peripheral blood or thyroid tissue (not recorded which). V is TRBV6-6 and J is TRBJ2-5, with a weak D call TRBD1 (5 bases). The clonotype was recovered from an adult man with Graves' disease, either hyperthyroidism or ophthalmopathy (not recorded which). The CDR3 bases are TGTGCCAGCAGTTACTTCATAGGACAACAAGAGACCCAGTACTTC. Translation gives CASSYFIGQQETQYF.